Listed below are T cell receptor beta chains from one sample, sequenced in a study of blood T cells in healthy people across ages. TCRdb re-analysed the 5' RACE reads in MiXCR, keeping a single row per CDR3 protein. The sample includes fewer than 900,000 distinct CDR3 sequences, roughly 40% of them seen just once. Sequenced: blood. The receptors were gathered from a man aged 18 to 29 in good health. CDR3s include the opening cysteine and the closing phenylalanine or tryptophan. A D gene is named only where the DNA matches it firmly. Expanded clones get a size class; other rows say once, few or many, or leave the size out.

V	J	length	D	size	CDR3	DNA
TRBV7-8	TRBJ1-4	17	TRBD1	few	CASSLDPAGQGAEKLFF	TGTGCCAGCAGCTTAGATCCCGCGGGCCAGGGGGCGGAAAAACTGTTTTTT
TRBV5-1	TRBJ1-2	14	TRBD1	-	CASSVGQGANGYTF	TGCGCCAGCAGCGTTGGACAGGGGGCGAATGGCTACACCTTC
TRBV5-1	TRBJ2-2	15	TRBD2	-	CASSLYSGGTGELFF	TGCGCCAGCAGCTTGTATAGCGGGGGCACCGGGGAGCTGTTTTTT
TRBV4-3	TRBJ2-5	18	-	-	CASSQDLAREIGKETQYF	TGCGCCAGCAGCCAAGACCTTGCAAGGGAGATTGGCAAAGAGACCCAGTACTTC
TRBV27	TRBJ2-1	16	-	many	CASSTLQASSYNEQFF	TGTGCCAGCAGCACCCTACAGGCCAGCTCCTACAATGAGCAGTTCTTC
TRBV10-3	TRBJ1-1	13	-	once	CAISGRGRREAFF	TGTGCCATCAGTGGTCGGGGCCGGCGTGAAGCTTTCTTT
TRBV12-3/TRBV12-4	TRBJ2-3	20	TRBD2	-	CASSLALKGGGTASTDMQYF	TGTGCCAGCAGTTTAGCGCTAAAGGGCGGGGGGACCGCTAGCACAGATATGCAATATTTT
TRBV5-1	TRBJ2-5	16	-	few	CASSSLGPSNQETQYF	TGCGCCAGCAGCTCGTTGGGACCGAGCAACCAAGAGACCCAGTACTTC
TRBV21-1	TRBJ2-7	14	-	-	CASSTRGRAYERYF	TGTGCCAGCAGCACACGCGGCAGGGCCTACGAGCGGTACTTC
TRBV20-1	TRBJ2-3	15	TRBD2	-	CSASLAGLPGDTQYF	TGCAGTGCTAGCCTAGCGGGCCTTCCAGGCGATACGCAGTATTTT
TRBV24-1	TRBJ2-2	18	-	-	CATSDPREGAKNTGELFF	TGTGCCACCAGTGACCCCCGGGAGGGGGCCAAAAACACCGGGGAGCTGTTTTTT
TRBV12-3/TRBV12-4	TRBJ2-3	14	-	few	CASIAGGYTDTQYF	TGTGCCAGCATAGCCGGGGGCTACACAGATACGCAGTATTTT
TRBV12-3/TRBV12-4	TRBJ2-3	14	TRBD2	-	CVSRTLAGTDTQYF	TGTGTCAGCAGGACACTAGCGGGCACAGATACGCAGTATTTT
TRBV6-1	TRBJ2-1	15	-	few	CASSEVGGAYNEQFF	TGTGCCAGCAGTGAAGTGGGTGGGGCCTACAATGAGCAGTTCTTC
TRBV29-1	TRBJ2-7	13	-	few	CSPRRDASYEQYF	TGCAGCCCACGGAGGGACGCGTCCTACGAGCAGTACTTC
TRBV12-3/TRBV12-4	TRBJ1-2	13	-	-	CTSSFQQNYDYTF	TGTACCAGCAGTTTCCAACAAAACTATGACTACACCTTC
TRBV3-1	TRBJ2-5	15	-	-	CASSQGRPGYNEQYF	TGTGCCAGCAGCCAAGGGCGCCCCGGCTACAATGAGCAGTACTTC
TRBV7-2	TRBJ1-5	15	-	few	CASSPVEGSNQPQHF	TGTGCCAGCAGCCCTGTGGAGGGGAGCAATCAGCCCCAGCATTTT
TRBV6-2/TRBV6-3	TRBJ2-3	12	-	few	CASSPDQGTQYF	TGTGCCAGCAGTCCAGATCAGGGGACGCAGTATTTT
TRBV30	TRBJ1-4	15	-	few	CAWSVRTTGGEKLFF	TGTGCCTGGAGTGTGAGGACAACCGGGGGAGAAAAACTGTTTTTT
TRBV4-3	TRBJ1-2	15	-	few	CASSQRAGSNYGYTF	TGCGCCAGCAGCCAAAGGGCAGGTTCTAACTATGGCTACACCTTC
TRBV27	TRBJ2-1	18	TRBD2	few	CASRFFPPSGGDYNEQFF	TGTGCCAGCAGATTTTTCCCCCCGTCGGGGGGGGACTACAATGAGCAGTTCTTC
TRBV7-3	TRBJ2-2	16	-	-	CASSLSGRGGSGKLFF	TGTGCCAGCAGCTTATCGGGCAGGGGCGGTTCCGGGAAGCTGTTTTTT
TRBV29-1	TRBJ1-1	16	-	-	CSVEKGTTVQNAEAFF	TGCAGCGTTGAAAAAGGGACCACCGTACAAAACGCTGAAGCTTTCTTT
TRBV6-2/TRBV6-3	TRBJ2-7	18	-	few	CASSFGRDQRPLNYEQYF	TGTGCCAGCAGCTTCGGCCGGGATCAGCGGCCCTTAAACTACGAGCAGTACTTC
TRBV25-1	TRBJ2-3	18	TRBD1	-	CASSESGHVNKGTDTRYF	TGTGCCAGCAGTGAATCGGGTCATGTCAATAAGGGGACAGATACGCGGTATTTT
TRBV11-1	TRBJ2-7	16	TRBD1	-	CASSPGQGRAYNEQYF	TGTGCCAGCAGCCCAGGACAGGGCAGGGCCTACAATGAGCAGTACTTC
TRBV7-9	TRBJ1-2	14	-	-	CASSFRRDPVSYTF	TGTGCCAGCAGCTTCCGCCGGGACCCAGTGAGCTACACCTTC
TRBV12-3/TRBV12-4	TRBJ2-7	17	TRBD2	once	CASSFRLAGGRPYEQYF	TGTGCCAGCAGTTTTCGTCTAGCGGGGGGCCGCCCCTACGAGCAGTACTTC
TRBV14	TRBJ2-5	19	TRBD2	-	CASSQRIREEGWYQETQYF	TGTGCCAGCAGCCAGAGGATCCGGGAGGAAGGGTGGTACCAAGAGACCCAGTACTTC
TRBV7-9	TRBJ1-4	16	TRBD1	-	CASSFEGTGKGEKLFF	TGTGCCAGCAGCTTCGAGGGGACAGGGAAAGGAGAAAAACTGTTTTTT
TRBV29-1	TRBJ2-3	16	-	many	CSVEVWHRSRPDTQYF	TGCAGCGTTGAAGTCTGGCACCGAAGTCGTCCGGATACGCAGTATTTT
TRBV20-1	TRBJ2-5	17	-	-	CSATGRLELIFQETQYF	TGCAGTGCCACGGGGCGACTAGAACTAATATTCCAAGAGACCCAGTACTTC
TRBV4-2	TRBJ2-7	15	-	-	CASSQEGQSSYEQYF	TGTGCCAGCAGCCAAGAGGGGCAGAGCTCCTACGAGCAGTACTTC
TRBV20-1	TRBJ1-1	15	TRBD1	few	CSATGTGGSETEAFF	TGCAGTGCCACCGGGACAGGGGGCTCGGAAACTGAAGCTTTCTTT